This T cell receptor beta chain was found in a study of CXCR3 chemokines and chemotherapy response in bladder cancer (dated by TCRdb to the early 2020s). Background for the entire study: The study tested whether activity of the CXCR3 chemokine system within human bladder cancer tumors predicted response to chemotherapy.

Spanning cysteine to phenylalanine, the CDR3 consists of 14 amino acids. Left in the record is the CDR3 DNA by itself, 42 bases read in frame from the first base. CDR1 MNHNS and CDR2 SASEGT were looked up in the germline V gene. Unmatched junction bases come to 10, with V trimmed by 9 bases and J by 4 bases. The protocol used for the library was PCR. This sample was sequenced with an Illumina HiSeq 2500. Using fastp at Q25 and MiXCR, TCRdb reprocessed the public reads and kept productive beta chains. CDR3 protein sequences are deduplicated, and each keeps its most common genes and DNA. A total of about 13,000 distinct CDR3 sequences appear in this sample, roughly 12% of them only once. The leading ten clones occupy about 25% of the sample. This clonotype appeared many times. The antigen it binds to is not known. No base-level quality is on record; no much larger clone is a single base apart.

The sequence was obtained from a human donor with bladder cancer that did not respond to neoadjuvant chemotherapy. The chain was built from TRBV6-1 and TRBJ1-1; 8 bases in between match TRBD1. This sample was obtained from a patient whose treatment included neoadjuvant chemotherapy. The DNA sequence is TGTGCCAGTACCTCCCAGGACAGGGTCACTGAAGCTTTCTTT. Its coded protein is CASTSQDRVTEAFF.